These 10 T cell receptor beta chains originate from one sample sequenced in a study of vaccination and CD4 T cells after COVID-19. Treatment specified: roughly 10-day PBMC culture with coronavirus spike peptide pools or control peptides (ViraFEST assay). The antigens for these receptors are not known. Cultured CD4+ T-cell DNA underwent Oncomine TCR Beta short-read sequencing. In TCRdb, the PCR reads were re-called with MiXCR into one record per CDR3 protein. Of about 6,400 distinct CDR3 sequences in the sample, about 46% were seen once. The sequenced sample consisted of CD4+ T cells from blood, cultured in vitro. These receptors were collected from a human donor who had recovered from COVID-19.

The rearrangement joins TRBV4-3 to TRBJ2-3; D possibly corresponds to TRBD2 (6 bases). Germline V gene lookup returns CDR1 LGHNA and CDR2 YSLEER. This CDR3 is built from 15 residues. V was pared by 0 bases and J by 3 bases, with 10 bases between. The chain's CDR3 is CASSQDRGWTDTQYF. The DNA for the CDR3 is TGCGCCAGCAGCCAAGACCGGGGGTGGACAGATACGCAGTATTTT.

This clonotype was recorded a few times. This chain uses TRBV10-3 with TRBJ2-5; tentative D call: TRBD1 (6 bases). The CDR3 is made up of 14 amino acids. V lost 6 bases and J 1 base, leaving 12 bases between the germline ends. Per the germline V gene, CDR1 is ENHRY and CDR2 is SYGVKD. The CDR3 spells CAIRRTETQETQYF. CDR3 bases: TGTGCCATCAGGAGGACAGAAACCCAAGAGACCCAGTACTTC.

There are a few counts of this clonotype. V and J are TRBV7-2 and TRBJ2-1, with TRBD2 matching over 12 bases. The germline V gene has CDR1 SGHTA and CDR2 FQGNSA. V lost 2 bases to trimming and J lost 9 bases; unmatched junction nucleotides: 5. The CDR3 totals 15 residues. The DNA for the CDR3 is TGTGCCAGCAGCTTAACCCTAGCGGGAGGGTCTGAGCAGTTCTTC. Its translation is CASSLTLAGGSEQFF.

The chain uses TRBV6-1 and TRBJ1-1; 7 positions agree with TRBD1. Germline trimming cut 3 bases from V and 3 bases from J; bases unmatched to any gene: 4. Germline CDR1 and CDR2: MNHNS and SASEGT. This CDR3 spans 14 amino acids. The CDR3 spells CASSDRGVDTEAFF. The CDR3, as DNA: TGTGCCAGCAGTGACAGGGGGGTAGACACTGAAGCTTTCTTT.

CDR3 nucleotide sequence: TGTGCCAGCAGATCAGCATCAAAGCTGAACACTGAAGCTTTCTTT. It translates to CASRSASKLNTEAFF. This rearrangement joins TRBV5-4 to TRBJ1-1; no clear D gene. The ends were cut back, 5 bases at V and 0 bases at J, with 14 bases in the middle. Germline V gene lookup returns CDR1 SGHNT and CDR2 YYREEE (reference sequence). CDR3 length: 15 residues.

The rearrangement joins TRBV2 to TRBJ2-5; D is undetermined. Trimming left V 6 bases short and J 6 bases short, with 11 bases between. The CDR3 is 12 residues long. Per germline, CDR1 SNHLY and CDR2 FYNNEI. CDR3 sequence (DNA): TGTGCCAGCAGGGTCGTTGGTCAGACCCAGTACTTC. It translates to CASRVVGQTQYF. The variable domain in full, with the rest retrieved from reference TRBV2 and TRBJ2-5, is EPEVTQTPSHQVTQMGQEVILRCVPISNHLYFYWYRQILGQKVEFLVSFYNNEISEKSEIFDDQFSVERPDGSNFTLKIRSTKLEDSAMYFCASRVVGQTQYFGPGTRLLVL.

This clonotype was detected only a few times. The rearrangement links TRBV15 to TRBJ2-2; no clear D gene. Trimming pared 1 base from V and 3 bases from J, leaving 6 bases between. This CDR3 contains 14 residues. Germline V gives CDR1 LNHNV, CDR2 YYDKDF (reference sequence). Here the CDR3 DNA reads TGTGCCACCAGCAGAGGGAAGGACACCGGGGAGCTGTTTTTT. Its translation is CATSRGKDTGELFF. Using reference TRBV15 and TRBJ2-2 for the parts outside the CDR3, the full variable domain is DAMVIQNPRYQVTQFGKPVTLSCSQTLNHNVMYWYQQKSSQAPKLLFHYYDKDFNNEADTPDNFQSRRPNTSFCFLDIRSPGLGDTAMYLCATSRGKDTGELFFGEGSRLTVL.

This clonotype has more than one count but fewer than ten. The CDR3 loop reads CASSFRKDSTNQPQHF. The CDR3, as DNA: TGTGCCAGCAGTTTCCGTAAGGACAGTACAAATCAGCCCCAGCATTTT. The V gene is TRBV27, the J gene TRBJ1-5, with a weak D call TRBD1 (6 bases). Germline V gene data show CDR1 as MNHEY and CDR2 as SMNVEV (reference sequence). V was shortened by 3 bases and J by 4 bases, with 16 bases between the two germline ends. The CDR3 consists of 16 residues.

J is TRBJ2-3 and V is TRBV7-2; 12 nucleotides align to TRBD2. This CDR3 is built from 20 residues. Germline V gives CDR1 SGHTA, CDR2 FQGNSA. V lost 3 bases, J lost 0 bases, and 13 bases stayed unmatched. The CDR3 loop is CASSFNPTSGRPLSTDTQYF. DNA of the CDR3: TGTGCCAGCAGCTTTAATCCGACTAGCGGGAGACCCCTTAGCACAGATACGCAGTATTTT.

The chain combines TRBV11-3 with TRBJ2-2; no definite D call. V was shortened by 1 base and J by 1 base, with 4 bases between the two germline ends. The CDR3 consists of 14 residues. Germline CDR1 SGHNT, CDR2 YENEEA. The CDR3 reads CASSLGRNTGELFF. The CDR3 nucleotides are TGTGCCAGCAGCTTAGGAAGGAACACCGGGGAGCTGTTTTTT.